The rows below give T cell receptor beta chains drawn from one sample of a study of blood T cell repertoires in COVID-19. Sequencing used immunoSEQ multiplex PCR; TCRdb keeps in-frame clones, though not all of them. The table shows some 140,000 clones, with approximately 90% occurring only once. Sample: peripheral blood. Source of these receptors: a man in his 70s with active COVID-19. Each CDR3 is given with its conserved first and last residue. A D gene is named only where the DNA matches it firmly. Clone size appears in some rows only: once, few, many, or a class for an expanded clone.

d_gene: TRBD2
abundance: -
v_gene: TRBV7-2
j_gene: TRBJ2-5
CDR3nt: TGTGCCAGCAGCCTCGGACTAGCGGGCCGCCTAGAGACCCAGTACTTC
CDR3aa: CASSLGLAGRLETQYF

d_gene: -
abundance: -
v_gene: TRBV28
j_gene: TRBJ1-5
CDR3nt: TGTGCCAGCACCCCGCCTGTAAGCAGGGGCAATCAGCCCCAGCATTTT
CDR3aa: CASTPPVSRGNQPQHF

d_gene: TRBD1
abundance: -
v_gene: TRBV7-8
j_gene: TRBJ1-5
CDR3nt: TGTGCCAGCAGCTTAGGACAGGGGCGCAATCAGCCCCAGCATTTT
CDR3aa: CASSLGQGRNQPQHF

d_gene: -
abundance: -
v_gene: TRBV11-2
j_gene: TRBJ2-5
CDR3nt: TGTGCCAGCAGCTTAGCTGACGGCGGGCAAGAGACCCAGTACTTC
CDR3aa: CASSLADGGQETQYF

d_gene: TRBD1
abundance: -
v_gene: TRBV4-1
j_gene: TRBJ1-2
CDR3nt: TGCGCCAGCAGCCGGGACAGGGGGCAAGCTGGCTACACCTTC
CDR3aa: CASSRDRGQAGYTF

d_gene: -
abundance: -
v_gene: TRBV20-1
j_gene: TRBJ2-7
CDR3nt: TGCAGTGCTGTACAGGACTACGAGCAGTACTTC
CDR3aa: CSAVQDYEQYF

d_gene: -
abundance: -
v_gene: TRBV6-5
j_gene: TRBJ1-1
CDR3nt: TGTGCCAGCAGTTACAAGCCGAACACTGAAGCTTTCTTT
CDR3aa: CASSYKPNTEAFF

d_gene: TRBD2
abundance: -
v_gene: TRBV29-1
j_gene: TRBJ2-7
CDR3nt: TGCAGCGTTGAAACGGGACTACCCTACGAGCAGTACTTC
CDR3aa: CSVETGLPYEQYF

d_gene: -
abundance: -
v_gene: TRBV4-2
j_gene: TRBJ1-5
CDR3nt: TGTGCCAGCAGCCAAGCCCAAATTAGCAATCAGCCCCAGCATTTT
CDR3aa: CASSQAQISNQPQHF

d_gene: -
abundance: -
v_gene: TRBV29-1
j_gene: TRBJ2-7
CDR3nt: TGCAGCGGGGGCCGGGACACAATCTACGAGCAGTACTTC
CDR3aa: CSGGRDTIYEQYF

d_gene: TRBD2
abundance: few
v_gene: TRBV7-2
j_gene: TRBJ2-7
CDR3nt: TGTGCCAGCAGCTTAGTACTAGCGGGAGGAAACGAGCAGTACTTC
CDR3aa: CASSLVLAGGNEQYF

d_gene: TRBD2
abundance: -
v_gene: TRBV11-3
j_gene: TRBJ2-3
CDR3nt: TGTGCCAGCAGCCCCGGGACTAGCGGTGGCACAGATACGCAGTATTTT
CDR3aa: CASSPGTSGGTDTQYF

d_gene: -
abundance: -
v_gene: TRBV9
j_gene: TRBJ2-2
CDR3nt: TGTGCCAGCAGCGTAGACTCGAGGACCGGGGAGCTGTTTTTT
CDR3aa: CASSVDSRTGELFF

d_gene: TRBD1
abundance: -
v_gene: TRBV5-1
j_gene: TRBJ1-1
CDR3nt: TGCGCCAGCAGCTTAATAACAGGGGGAGGGGGCCTCAACACTGAAGCTTTCTTT
CDR3aa: CASSLITGGGGLNTEAFF

d_gene: TRBD1
abundance: -
v_gene: TRBV11-2
j_gene: TRBJ2-2
CDR3nt: TGTGCCAGCAGCTTTCGACAGGGGACCGGGGAGCTGTTTTTT
CDR3aa: CASSFRQGTGELFF

d_gene: TRBD2
abundance: -
v_gene: TRBV6-5
j_gene: TRBJ2-1
CDR3nt: TGTGCCAGCAGTTACGAGGCTAGCGGGAGTACTGAGCAGTTCTTC
CDR3aa: CASSYEASGSTEQFF

d_gene: -
abundance: -
v_gene: TRBV7-9
j_gene: TRBJ1-5
CDR3nt: TGTGCCAGCAGCTTAGGGGATGGGGCTAGCAATCAGCCCCAGCATTTT
CDR3aa: CASSLGDGASNQPQHF

d_gene: TRBD1
abundance: once
v_gene: TRBV5-1
j_gene: TRBJ2-7
CDR3nt: TGCGCCAGCAGCTTGGAAGGACAGGGGAGGCACGAGCAGTACTTC
CDR3aa: CASSLEGQGRHEQYF

d_gene: -
abundance: -
v_gene: TRBV6-1
j_gene: TRBJ1-2
CDR3nt: TGTGCCAGCAGTGAAGCGCACACAGGGCTCTATGGCTACACCTTC
CDR3aa: CASSEAHTGLYGYTF

d_gene: TRBD1
abundance: -
v_gene: TRBV13
j_gene: TRBJ1-1
CDR3nt: TGTGCCAGCAGCGCATACGCCAGGGGGCGCCGAACTGAAGCTTTCTTT
CDR3aa: CASSAYARGRRTEAFF

d_gene: -
abundance: -
v_gene: TRBV30
j_gene: TRBJ1-5
CDR3nt: TGTGCCTGGAGTCGGCAGGGGAAGCAGCCCCAGCATTTT
CDR3aa: CAWSRQGKQPQHF

d_gene: -
abundance: -
v_gene: TRBV5-1
j_gene: TRBJ2-1
CDR3nt: TGCGCCAGCAGCGTTTCCGGGACTCCAGACAATGAGCAGTTCTTC
CDR3aa: CASSVSGTPDNEQFF

d_gene: TRBD2
abundance: -
v_gene: TRBV3-1/TRBV3-2
j_gene: TRBJ2-1
CDR3nt: TGTGCCAGCAGTCTTCAAGTCCCGGGGGGGACTGAGCAGTTCTTC
CDR3aa: CASSLQVPGGTEQFF

d_gene: TRBD2
abundance: -
v_gene: TRBV27
j_gene: TRBJ2-1
CDR3nt: TGTGCCAGCAGTTTTTCAGCGGGGGGCTACAATGAGCAGTTCTTC
CDR3aa: CASSFSAGGYNEQFF

d_gene: -
abundance: -
v_gene: TRBV5-1
j_gene: TRBJ2-3
CDR3nt: TGCGCCAGCAGCTTCCAAACAGCCACAGATACGCAGTATTTT
CDR3aa: CASSFQTATDTQYF

d_gene: -
abundance: -
v_gene: TRBV30
j_gene: TRBJ2-7
CDR3nt: TGTGCCTGGGGAGGTAGGGGGTGGTACGAGCAGTACTTC
CDR3aa: CAWGGRGWYEQYF

d_gene: TRBD1
abundance: once
v_gene: TRBV10-2
j_gene: TRBJ1-2
CDR3nt: TGCGCCAGCAGTCCCGGGACAGGGGTATCAAGGGGCTACACCTTC
CDR3aa: CASSPGTGVSRGYTF

d_gene: TRBD1
abundance: -
v_gene: TRBV7-9
j_gene: TRBJ2-1
CDR3nt: TGTGCCAGCAGCTTAGCGGTTCCAGGGGGCAGGAATGAGCAGTTCTTC
CDR3aa: CASSLAVPGGRNEQFF

d_gene: TRBD2
abundance: -
v_gene: TRBV18
j_gene: TRBJ2-3
CDR3nt: TGTGCCAGCTCATCGACTAGCGGGAGCACAGATACGCAGTATTTT
CDR3aa: CASSSTSGSTDTQYF

d_gene: TRBD2
abundance: -
v_gene: TRBV11-2
j_gene: TRBJ2-2
CDR3nt: TGTGCCAGCAGCTTCGGCGGGAGCGGGGCCGGGGAGCTGTTTTTT
CDR3aa: CASSFGGSGAGELFF

d_gene: TRBD1
abundance: -
v_gene: TRBV27
j_gene: TRBJ1-5
CDR3nt: TGTGCCAGCAGTCCCCGCAGGACAGGGAATCAGCCCCAGCATTTT
CDR3aa: CASSPRRTGNQPQHF

d_gene: TRBD1
abundance: -
v_gene: TRBV6-2/TRBV6-3
j_gene: TRBJ1-5
CDR3nt: TGTGCCAGCAGTTTCCCGACAGGGATGATTTTGAGCAATCAGCCCCAGCATTTT
CDR3aa: CASSFPTGMILSNQPQHF

d_gene: -
abundance: -
v_gene: TRBV19
j_gene: TRBJ1-1
CDR3nt: TGTGCCAGTAGCTTTGGGGCAGGGCGGAACACTGAAGCTTTCTTT
CDR3aa: CASSFGAGRNTEAFF

d_gene: TRBD2
abundance: once
v_gene: TRBV27
j_gene: TRBJ2-1
CDR3nt: TGTGCCAGCAAATCATGGGCTAGCGGCTACAATGAGCAGTTCTTC
CDR3aa: CASKSWASGYNEQFF

d_gene: TRBD2
abundance: once
v_gene: TRBV7-9
j_gene: TRBJ2-2
CDR3nt: TGTGCCAGCAGCTCACCACCACAGGGACTAGCGGGGACCGGGGAGCTGTTTTTT
CDR3aa: CASSSPPQGLAGTGELFF

d_gene: -
abundance: -
v_gene: TRBV5-1
j_gene: TRBJ1-2
CDR3nt: TGCGCCAGCAGCTTGGACAGGGCGGACTATGGCTACACCTTC
CDR3aa: CASSLDRADYGYTF

d_gene: -
abundance: few
v_gene: TRBV2
j_gene: TRBJ2-2
CDR3nt: TGTGCCAGCAGGAACCACAGGGAAACCACCGGGGAGCTGTTTTTT
CDR3aa: CASRNHRETTGELFF

d_gene: TRBD2
abundance: -
v_gene: TRBV27
j_gene: TRBJ2-3
CDR3nt: TGTGCCAGCAGTCCCATCCTAGCGGGAGGACACGGTACGCAGTATTTT
CDR3aa: CASSPILAGGHGTQYF

d_gene: -
abundance: -
v_gene: TRBV18
j_gene: TRBJ1-1
CDR3nt: TGTGCCAGCTCCCGGCAGGGAAGCGAGGCGAACACTGAAGCTTTCTTT
CDR3aa: CASSRQGSEANTEAFF

d_gene: -
abundance: -
v_gene: TRBV5-4
j_gene: TRBJ2-1
CDR3nt: TGTGCCAGCAGCCCCGATGGGGGGGCAAGTACCAGGGGTTACAATGAGCAGTTCTTC
CDR3aa: CASSPDGGASTRGYNEQFF

d_gene: -
abundance: once
v_gene: TRBV2
j_gene: TRBJ2-5
CDR3nt: TGTGCCAGCAGAAACGGGCTCCCAGTGGGAGACCAGTACTTC
CDR3aa: CASRNGLPVGDQYF

d_gene: -
abundance: -
v_gene: TRBV2
j_gene: TRBJ1-6
CDR3nt: TGTGCCAGCAGTGAAGCAGTGGCAGGGGCTAATTCACCCCTCCACTTT
CDR3aa: CASSEAVAGANSPLHF

d_gene: TRBD2
abundance: -
v_gene: TRBV7-2
j_gene: TRBJ2-7
CDR3nt: TGTGCCAGCAGCTCGCAAGGGGGACTAGTCAGCTCCTACGAGCAGTACTTC
CDR3aa: CASSSQGGLVSSYEQYF

d_gene: TRBD1
abundance: once
v_gene: TRBV19
j_gene: TRBJ2-1
CDR3nt: TGTGCCAGTAGTCCCCGAACAGGGGGTATCAATGAGCAGTTCTTC
CDR3aa: CASSPRTGGINEQFF

d_gene: -
abundance: -
v_gene: TRBV6-5
j_gene: TRBJ1-2
CDR3nt: TGTGCCAGCACCCATAGACAGTCCTTTAGGGGCTACACCTTC
CDR3aa: CASTHRQSFRGYTF